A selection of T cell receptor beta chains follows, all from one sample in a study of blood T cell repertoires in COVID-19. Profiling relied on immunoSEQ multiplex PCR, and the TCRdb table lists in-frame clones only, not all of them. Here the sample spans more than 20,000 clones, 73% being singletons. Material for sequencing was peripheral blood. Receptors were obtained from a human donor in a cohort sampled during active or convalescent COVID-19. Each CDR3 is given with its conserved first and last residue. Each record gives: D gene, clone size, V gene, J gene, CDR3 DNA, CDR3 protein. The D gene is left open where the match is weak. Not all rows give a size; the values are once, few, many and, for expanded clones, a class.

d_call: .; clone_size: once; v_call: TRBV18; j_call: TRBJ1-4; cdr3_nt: TGTGCCAGCTCACCGGCGGGAGGGGATAATGAAAAACTGTTTTTT; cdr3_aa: CASSPAGGDNEKLFF
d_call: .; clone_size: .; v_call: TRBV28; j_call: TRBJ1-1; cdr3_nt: TGTGCCAGCAGCCCGCGTACTGAAGCTTTCTTT; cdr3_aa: CASSPRTEAFF
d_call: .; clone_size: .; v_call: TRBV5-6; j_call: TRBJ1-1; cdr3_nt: TGTGCCAGCAGCTTGTCATGGAACACTGAAGCTTTCTTT; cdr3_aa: CASSLSWNTEAFF
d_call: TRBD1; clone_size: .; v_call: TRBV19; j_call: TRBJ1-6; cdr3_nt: TGTGCCAGTAGGATCCAGGGGGAGGCCCTCCACTTT; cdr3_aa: CASRIQGEALHF
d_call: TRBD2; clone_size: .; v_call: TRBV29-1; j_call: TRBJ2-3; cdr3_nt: TGCAGCGTGGGAGGACTAGCGCAAACCCCACCAGATACGCAGTATTTT; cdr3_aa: CSVGGLAQTPPDTQYF
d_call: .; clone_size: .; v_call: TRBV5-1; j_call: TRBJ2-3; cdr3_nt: TGCGCCAGCAGCTCTTTATCAGATACGCAGTATTTT; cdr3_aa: CASSSLSDTQYF
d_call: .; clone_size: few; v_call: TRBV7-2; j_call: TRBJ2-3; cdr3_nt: TGTGCCAGCAGCTTCAGGGGACCGGGCTCACGGGCAGATACGCAGTATTTT; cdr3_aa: CASSFRGPGSRADTQYF
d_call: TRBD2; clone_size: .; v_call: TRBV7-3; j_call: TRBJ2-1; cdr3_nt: TGTGCCAGCAGCCCCCGTGCCCTAGCGGGGGGGTACAATGAGCAGTTCTTC; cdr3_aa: CASSPRALAGGYNEQFF
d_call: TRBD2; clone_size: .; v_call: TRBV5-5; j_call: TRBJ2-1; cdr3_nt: TGTGCCAGCTTTTTAGCGGGAGGGATGGGTGAGCAGTTCTTC; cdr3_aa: CASFLAGGMGEQFF
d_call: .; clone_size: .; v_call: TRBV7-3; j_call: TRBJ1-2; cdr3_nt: TGTGCCAGCAGCCCGACGGGTGCCGGTGGCTACACCTTC; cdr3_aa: CASSPTGAGGYTF
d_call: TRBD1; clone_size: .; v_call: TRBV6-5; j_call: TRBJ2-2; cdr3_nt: TGTGCCAGCAACCCTACAGGGGCCGGGGAGCTGTTTTTT; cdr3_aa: CASNPTGAGELFF
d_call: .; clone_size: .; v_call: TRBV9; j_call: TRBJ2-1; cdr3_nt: TGTGCCAGCAGCCCCCGGGACAACAAAGGGGAGGAGCAGTTCTTC; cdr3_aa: CASSPRDNKGEEQFF
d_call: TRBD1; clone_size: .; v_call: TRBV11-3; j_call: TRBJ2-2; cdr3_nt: TGTGCCAGCAGCGCCCGACAGGGTTTAGCGACGAACACCGGGGAGCTGTTTTTT; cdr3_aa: CASSARQGLATNTGELFF
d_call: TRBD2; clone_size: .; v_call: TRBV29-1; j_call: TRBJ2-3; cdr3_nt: TGCAGCGTTGTCACTAGCGGGGCTGGGGCAGATACGCAGTATTTT; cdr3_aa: CSVVTSGAGADTQYF
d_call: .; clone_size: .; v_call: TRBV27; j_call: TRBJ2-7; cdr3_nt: TGTGCCAGCAGTTCCCTGGCGGAGCGCTCCTACGAGCAGTACTTC; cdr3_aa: CASSSLAERSYEQYF
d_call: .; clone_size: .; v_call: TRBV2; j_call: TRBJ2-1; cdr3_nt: TGTGCCAGCGAGATGAGAGCTGAGCAGTTCTTC; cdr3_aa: CASEMRAEQFF
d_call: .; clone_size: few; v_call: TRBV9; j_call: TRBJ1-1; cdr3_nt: TGTGCCAGCAACAGGGAGGAAGCTTTCTTT; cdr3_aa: CASNREEAFF
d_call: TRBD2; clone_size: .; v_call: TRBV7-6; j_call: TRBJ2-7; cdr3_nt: TGTGCCAGCAGCTCACTACTAGCGGGGAGCTACGAGCAGTACTTC; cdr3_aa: CASSSLLAGSYEQYF
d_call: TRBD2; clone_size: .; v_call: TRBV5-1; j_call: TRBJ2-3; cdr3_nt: TGCGCCAGCAGCTTGCTCCGGACTAGCGGGGGGACCACAGATACGCAGTATTTT; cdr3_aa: CASSLLRTSGGTTDTQYF
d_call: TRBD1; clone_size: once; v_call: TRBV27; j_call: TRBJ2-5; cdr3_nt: TGTGCCAGCAGTTTAGGCAGGGGGACGGGTCAAGAGACCCAGTACTTC; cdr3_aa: CASSLGRGTGQETQYF
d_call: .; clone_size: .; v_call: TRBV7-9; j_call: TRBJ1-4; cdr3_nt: TGTGCCAGCAGCTTCGTAGCCATATTCGGTGTTACAACTAATGAAAAACTGTTTTTT; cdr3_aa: CASSFVAIFGVTTNEKLFF
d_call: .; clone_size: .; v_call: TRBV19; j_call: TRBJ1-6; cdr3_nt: TGTGCCAGTAGTATTGTGGGAGGAGGAAAGAATTCACCCCTCCACTTT; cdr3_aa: CASSIVGGGKNSPLHF
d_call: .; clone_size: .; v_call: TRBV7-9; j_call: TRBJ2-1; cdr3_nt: TGTGCCAGCACGAGAAGGGGTCTGTACAATGAGCAGTTCTTC; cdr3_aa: CASTRRGLYNEQFF
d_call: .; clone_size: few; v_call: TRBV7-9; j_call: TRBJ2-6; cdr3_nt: TGTGCCAGCAGCTTGCCAGTCTCTGGGGCCAACGTCCTGACTTTC; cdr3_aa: CASSLPVSGANVLTF
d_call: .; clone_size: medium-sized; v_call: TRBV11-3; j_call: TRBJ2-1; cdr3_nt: TGTGCCAGCAGCTTAGATCGTAAGCAGCAGTTCTTC; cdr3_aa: CASSLDRKQQFF
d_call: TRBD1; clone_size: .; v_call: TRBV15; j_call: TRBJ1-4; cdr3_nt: TGTGCCACCAGCAGAAAACGACAGGGCTGGAGTGAAAAACTGTTTTTT; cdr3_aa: CATSRKRQGWSEKLFF
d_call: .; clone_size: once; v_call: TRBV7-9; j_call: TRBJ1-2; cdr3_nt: TGTGCCAGCAGCTCAAGGAGGACAGCCTTAACTCTCACTAACTATGGCTACACCTTC; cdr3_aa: CASSSRRTALTLTNYGYTF
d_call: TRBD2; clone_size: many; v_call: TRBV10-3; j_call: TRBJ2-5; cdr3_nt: TGTGCCATCAGCACTAGCGGGGGGAGTGGGGAGACCCAGTACTTC; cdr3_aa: CAISTSGGSGETQYF
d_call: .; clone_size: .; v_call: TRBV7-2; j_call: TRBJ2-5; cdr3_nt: TGTGCCAGCAGCTTAGTACAAGAGACCCAGTACTTC; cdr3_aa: CASSLVQETQYF
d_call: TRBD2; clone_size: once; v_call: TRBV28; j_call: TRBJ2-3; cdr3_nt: TGTGCCAGCAGACCGCTAGCGGGGCTCACAGATACGCAGTATTTT; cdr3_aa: CASRPLAGLTDTQYF
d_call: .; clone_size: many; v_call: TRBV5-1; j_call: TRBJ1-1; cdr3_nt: TGCGCCAGCAGTCAGGGTCGGGCAATGAACACTGAAGCTTTCTTT; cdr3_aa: CASSQGRAMNTEAFF
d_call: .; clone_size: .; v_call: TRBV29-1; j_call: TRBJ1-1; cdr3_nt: TGCAGCGCACAACCCGACCCGGGGGGGACTGAAGCTTTCTTT; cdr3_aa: CSAQPDPGGTEAFF